This TCR beta chain was documented in a study of cytomegalovirus exposure and HLA in healthy donors. Study summary: The 110 or so validation repertoires used the same platform as the roughly 620 first-cohort repertoires, a later analysis reported.

V shed 7 bases, J shed 3 bases, and the junction held 3 bases outside the gene matches. The V gene's germline CDR1 is MNHEY and CDR2 SVGAGI. The CDR3 is 12 residues long. Using immunoSEQ multiplex PCR, the repertoire was profiled, and TCRdb retains in-frame clones only, with some absent. This table has under 200,000 clones, about nine tenths appearing once. What was sequenced was PBMCs. The chain couples TRBV6-5 to TRBJ2-7, with 7 bases matching TRBD2. The sequence came from a woman aged 18-29 years in good health and CMV-seropositive. CDR3 sequence: CASKTGGYEQYF. The CDR3 DNA is TGTGCCAGCAAAACGGGAGGCTACGAGCAGTACTTC.